This TCR beta chain was sequenced for a study of molecular identifiers for immune sequencing clone quantification. Study results and limitations: Effector cells kept over 99% of their molecules in clones above 20 RNA copies, while naive cells kept under 1% there. Jurkat TCR RNA spiked in from one cell could reportedly be detected among about a million naive cells.

Germline CDR1 is MNHEY and CDR2 is SMNVEV (reference sequence). The CDR3 is 14 amino acids. V dropped 0 bases and J dropped 3 bases, with 9 bases sitting between them. A CD8+CD4-CCR7+CD45RA+ gate was used to sort naive CD8 T cells. MiXCR, run by TCRdb on the PCR reads, gives a single entry per CDR3 protein. This sample has around 480,000 distinct CDR3 sequences, with about 25% found just once. With regard to this clonotype: What it binds is not known.

Sequenced input: naive CD8+ T cells from blood, with Jurkat cell RNA spiked in. This sample's subset: FACS-sorted CD8+CD4-CCR7+CD45RA+ naive T cells. The sequence was obtained from a human donor in good health. Some libraries in this study had Jurkat cell RNA spiked in. J is TRBJ2-7 and V is TRBV27; D uncertain. CDR3: CASSLSSTYYEQYF. For the CDR3, the DNA is TGTGCCAGCAGTTTATCGAGCACCTACTACGAGCAGTACTTC.